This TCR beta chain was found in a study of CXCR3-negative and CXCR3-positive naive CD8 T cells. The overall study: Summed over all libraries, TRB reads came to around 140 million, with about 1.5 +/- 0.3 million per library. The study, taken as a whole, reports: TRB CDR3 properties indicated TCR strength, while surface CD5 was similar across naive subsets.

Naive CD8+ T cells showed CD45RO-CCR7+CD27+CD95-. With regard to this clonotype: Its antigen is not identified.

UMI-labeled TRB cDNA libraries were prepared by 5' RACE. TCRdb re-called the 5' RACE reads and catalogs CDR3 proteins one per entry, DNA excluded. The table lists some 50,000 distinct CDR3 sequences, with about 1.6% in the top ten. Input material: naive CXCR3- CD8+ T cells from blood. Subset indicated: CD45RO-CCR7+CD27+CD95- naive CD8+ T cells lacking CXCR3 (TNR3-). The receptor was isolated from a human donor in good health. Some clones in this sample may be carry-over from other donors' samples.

The CDR3 spells CAISESEGSSYNEQFF. The chain employs TRBV10-3 and TRBJ2-1. CDR1 is ENHRY and CDR2 is SYGVKD in the germline V gene. CDR3 size: 16 residues.